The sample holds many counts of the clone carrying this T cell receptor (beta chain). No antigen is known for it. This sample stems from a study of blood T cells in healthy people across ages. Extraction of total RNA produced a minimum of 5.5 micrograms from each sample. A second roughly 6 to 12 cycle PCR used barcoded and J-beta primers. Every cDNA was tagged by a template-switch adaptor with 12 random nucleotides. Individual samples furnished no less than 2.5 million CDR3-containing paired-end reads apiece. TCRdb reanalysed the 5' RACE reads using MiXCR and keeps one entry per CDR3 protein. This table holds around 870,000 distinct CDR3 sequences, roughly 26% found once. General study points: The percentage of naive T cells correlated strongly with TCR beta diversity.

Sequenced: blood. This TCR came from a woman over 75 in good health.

The CDR3 DNA reads TGCGCCAGCAGCCCCGACGGAGCCAAAAACATTCAGTACTTC. Amino acid sequence: CASSPDGAKNIQYF. This chain connects TRBV5-1 to TRBJ2-4; no firm D call. The CDR3 runs 14 residues. Germline values: CDR1 SGHRS, CDR2 YFSETQ. Trimming cost V 4 bases and J 0 bases, with 8 bases left between them.